The entry below describes one T cell receptor beta chain. Generated by immunoSEQ multiplex PCR, the TCRdb table keeps only in-frame clones and is missing some. The table has under 200,000 clones, approximately 91% seen once; the top ten hold 0.99%. V lost 0 bases and J 7 bases, leaving 10 bases between the germline ends. Germline CDR1 is ENHRY and CDR2 is SYGVKD. The CDR3 loop spans 14 amino acids. This specimen comes from a study of T cell responses to AZD1222 COVID-19 vaccine. This TCR was recovered from an adult in good health. Sequenced here: peripheral blood, sampled on day 0 of AZD1222 vaccination. The V and J genes are TRBV10-3 and TRBJ1-5, with TRBD1 as a possible D gene (5 bases). The CDR3 is CAISESGGEQPQHF. The CDR3 DNA is TGTGCCATCAGTGAGTCGGGGGGTGAGCAGCCCCAGCATTTT.